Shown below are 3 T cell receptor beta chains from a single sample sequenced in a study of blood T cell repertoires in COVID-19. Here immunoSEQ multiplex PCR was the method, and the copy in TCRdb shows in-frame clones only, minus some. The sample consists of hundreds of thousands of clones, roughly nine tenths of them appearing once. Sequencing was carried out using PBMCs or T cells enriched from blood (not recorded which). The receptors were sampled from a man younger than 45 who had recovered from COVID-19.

Here the CDR3 reads CASSLVGGPGNTIYF. The CDR3 nucleotides read TGCGCCAGCAGCTTGGTTGGAGGGCCTGGAAACACCATATATTTT. The chain has TRBV5-1 and TRBJ1-3, with D unresolved. Trimming stripped 0 bases from V and 2 bases from J, with 9 bases between. This CDR3 has 15 amino acids. Germline V CDR1 and CDR2: SGHRS, YFSETQ.

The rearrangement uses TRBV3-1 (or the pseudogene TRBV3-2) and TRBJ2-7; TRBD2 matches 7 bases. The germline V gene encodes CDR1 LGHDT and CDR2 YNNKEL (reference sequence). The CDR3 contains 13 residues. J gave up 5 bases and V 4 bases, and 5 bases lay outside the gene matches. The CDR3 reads CASSPTSSDEQYF. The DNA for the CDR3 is TGTGCCAGCAGCCCGACTAGCAGCGACGAGCAGTACTTC.

The CDR3 is CASSLDSGYNEQFF. The CDR3 DNA follows: TGTGCCAGCAGTTTGGATAGCGGCTACAATGAGCAGTTCTTC. J is TRBJ2-1 and V is TRBV27, with D tentatively TRBD2 (6 bases). The CDR3 is 14 residues long. Germline loops: CDR1 MNHEY, CDR2 SMNVEV (reference sequence). V lost 3 bases and J lost 3, with 9 bases in between.